This passage covers 28 T cell receptor beta chains from one sample sequenced in a study of post-analysis software for immune sequencing data. Carried by the TCR beta cDNA libraries were unique molecular identifiers. TCRdb used MiXCR to reprocess the PCR reads, holding one entry per CDR3 protein. The sample consists of 350,000 to 500,000 distinct CDR3 sequences, 39% of them appearing once. Antigens for these TCRs are unknown. Overall study findings and caveats: With TRBV5-6, TRBV5-1 and TRBV20-1 included, five TRBV segments were more frequent in patients than in controls.

Sequencing input: blood. Source of these receptors: a girl under 10 years old with multiple sclerosis.

There are a few counts of this clonotype. V gene TRBV12-5 combines with J gene TRBJ2-1; 8 bases are shared with TRBD1. V was pared by 2 bases and J by 7 bases, with 7 bases of the junction left unmatched. The CDR3 loop spans 15 amino acids. In germline, CDR1 is LGHNT, CDR2 FRNRAP. In DNA form, the CDR3 reads TGTGCTAGTGGTTTGCCCCCGGACAGGGAGAATGAGCAGTTCTTC. As protein: CASGLPPDRENEQFF.

This chain uses TRBV15 with TRBJ2-5; perhaps TRBD1 as D (5 bases). The CDR3 spans 15 residues. The germline gives CDR1 LNHNV, CDR2 YYDKDF (reference sequence). The V end was cut by 0 bases, the J end by 5 bases, with 13 bases between. DNA of the CDR3: TGTGCCACCAGCAGAGAGATAGGGGCTATGGAGACCCAGTACTTC. It specifies CATSREIGAMETQYF.

The J gene is TRBJ2-3, the V gene TRBV4-3, with D unclear. The germline CDR1 and CDR2 sequences are LGHNA and YSLEER. This CDR3 is built from 14 residues. The V gene lost 0 bases and the J gene lost 2 bases, with 6 bases spanning the gap. The CDR3 here is CASSQDQYTDTQYF. The CDR3 nucleotides are TGCGCCAGCAGCCAAGATCAGTACACAGATACGCAGTATTTT.

CDR3 sequence (DNA): TGTGCCAGCAATCGAGGACTAGCGGGAGAGCAGTTCTTC. Translation gives CASNRGLAGEQFF. V and J are TRBV12-3 or TRBV12-4 and TRBJ2-1; 12 bases are shared with TRBD2. This CDR3 comprises 13 residues. Unmatched junction bases numbered 5, after V lost 7 bases and J lost 10 bases.

The V and J genes are TRBV20-1 and TRBJ1-4; perhaps TRBD1 as D (6 bases). The germline V and J ends were trimmed by 1 base and 1 base, with 13 bases remaining between them. Looked up from germline, CDR1 is DFQATT and CDR2 is SNEGSKA (reference sequence). The CDR3 sequence is 16 residues long. This chain's CDR3 is CSARGGAGITNEKLFF. CDR3 DNA sequence: TGCAGTGCTAGAGGGGGGGCTGGTATAACTAATGAAAAACTGTTTTTT.

The sample holds a few counts of this clonotype. The rearrangement links TRBV6-2 or TRBV6-3 to TRBJ2-7, with 7 bases aligning to TRBD2. Trimming took 4 bases from V and 2 from J; bases not matched to a gene: 5. This CDR3 comprises 14 residues. In germline, CDR1 is MNHEY, CDR2 SVGEGT. The CDR3 sequence is CASSFLADPYEQYF. CDR3 bases: TGTGCCAGCAGTTTTCTAGCGGACCCCTACGAGCAGTACTTC.

Only a few counts were recorded for this clonotype. The chain is built from TRBV7-8 and TRBJ2-7; D is possibly TRBD2 (6 bases). Germline lookup yields CDR1 SGHVS and CDR2 FQNEAQ. The CDR3 length is 17 residues. V lost 5 bases and J lost 0, with 20 bases in between. The CDR3 coding sequence is TGTGCCAGCAGCCAAAGAAGGGCGGGGCGTAGCTCCTACGAGCAGTACTTC. Translation gives CASSQRRAGRSSYEQYF.

This clonotype has a handful of counts. This rearrangement joins TRBV15 to TRBJ1-1, with D unclear. The V gene lost 3 bases and the J gene lost 1 base, with 12 bases spanning the gap. CDR1 is LNHNV and CDR2 is YYDKDF in the germline V gene (reference sequence). There are 15 residues in the CDR3. CDR3 in amino acids: CATSRRGGRNTEAFF. CDR3 in DNA: TGTGCCACCAGCAGGCGAGGAGGGAGGAACACTGAAGCTTTCTTT. Full variable domain (rest looked up from reference TRBV15 and TRBJ1-1): DAMVIQNPRYQVTQFGKPVTLSCSQTLNHNVMYWYQQKSSQAPKLLFHYYDKDFNNEADTPDNFQSRRPNTSFCFLDIRSPGLGDTAMYLCATSRRGGRNTEAFFGQGTRLTVV.

The rearrangement uses TRBV29-1 and TRBJ2-5; 10 bases agree with TRBD1. Trimming took 7 bases from V and 4 from J; bases not matched to a gene: 3. This CDR3 spans 12 amino acids. Germline values: CDR1 SQVTM, CDR2 ANQGSEA. The CDR3 is CSGRTGGETQYF. The CDR3 coding sequence is TGCAGCGGAAGGACAGGGGGAGAGACCCAGTACTTC.

This chain links TRBV3-1 with TRBJ2-6; TRBD2 matches at 13 bases. The CDR3 length is 17 residues. Germline CDR1 and CDR2: LGHDT and YNNKEL (reference sequence). V lost 7 bases to trimming and J lost 5 bases; unmatched junction nucleotides: 8. In DNA form, the CDR3 reads TGTGCCAGCACTCCTGGACTAGCGGGAGTCTGGGCCAACGTCCTGACTTTC. It is translated as CASTPGLAGVWANVLTF.

The chain employs TRBV18 and TRBJ2-5; D is unclear. The J call may be in error: the DNA end matches TRBJ2-7 better. CDR1 and CDR2 from the germline V gene are KGHSH and LQKENI. The CDR3 loop spans 15 amino acids. CDR3: CASSPKRPPASEQYF. CDR3 DNA sequence: TGTGCCAGCTCACCAAAACGCCCCCCTGCGAGCGAGCAGTACTTC.

A few counts support this clonotype. The chain couples TRBV28 to TRBJ2-7; D unresolved. The germline CDR1 and CDR2 sequences are MDHEN and SYDVKM. V gave up 4 bases and J gave up 9 bases, with 13 bases separating them. The CDR3 is 12 amino acids. In DNA form, the CDR3 reads TGTGCCAGCAGTTACTCGAGCCAGCGGCAGTACTTC. This encodes CASSYSSQRQYF. Full variable domain (rest looked up from reference TRBV28 and TRBJ2-7): DVKVTQSSRYLVKRTGEKVFLECVQDMDHENMFWYRQDPGLGLRLIYFSYDVKMKEKGDIPEGYSVSREKKERFSLILESASTNQTSMYLCASSYSSQRQYFGPGTRLTVT.

CDR3 protein: CASSQTGRTDTQYF. CDR3 in DNA: TGTGCCAGCAGTCAAACTGGGCGGACAGATACGCAGTATTTT. This sequence joins TRBV7-8 and TRBJ2-3; D not certain. CDR1 is SGHVS, CDR2 FQNEAQ, per germline. With 6 bases removed from V and 3 bases from J, the gap between germline ends came to 13 bases. This CDR3 has 14 residues.

The rearrangement uses TRBV20-1 and TRBJ2-7; 8 bases are shared with TRBD2. Germline lookup yields CDR1 DFQATT and CDR2 SNEGSKA (reference sequence). J gave up 7 bases and V 1 base, and 6 bases lay outside the gene matches. This CDR3 has 13 residues. CDR3 DNA: TGCAGTGCTAGAGCGGGGGGGCCAGGGGAGCAGTACTTC. It is translated as CSARAGGPGEQYF.

DNA for the CDR3: TGTGCCAGCAGCCAAGCCCTACAGGTCAGCTCCTACGAGCAGTACTTC. As protein: CASSQALQVSSYEQYF. The chain couples TRBV3-1 to TRBJ2-7, with D possibly matching TRBD1 (5 bases). The ends were cut back, 1 base at V and 0 bases at J, with 13 bases in the middle. From germline, CDR1 is LGHDT and CDR2 YNNKEL (reference sequence). The CDR3 is made up of 16 amino acids.

This chain connects TRBV7-9 to TRBJ2-6, with 7 bases that match TRBD1. This CDR3 has 16 residues. V dropped 7 bases and J dropped 0; count of bases not matched to a gene: 6. CDR1 is SEHNR and CDR2 is FQNEAQ in the germline V gene (reference sequence). The CDR3 protein is CASTRQGSSGANVLTF. CDR3 in DNA: TGTGCCAGCACCAGACAGGGAAGCTCTGGGGCCAACGTCCTGACTTTC.

The chain links TRBV12-3 or TRBV12-4 to TRBJ2-3, with D possibly matching TRBD2 (5 bases). CDR3 length: 13 amino acids. Trimming cost V 6 bases and J 11 bases, with 18 bases left between them. CDR3 coding DNA: TGTGCCAGCAGCATCCACGCCCTAGCAAGGCAGTATTTT. Translating it yields CASSIHALARQYF.

V and J are TRBV29-1 and TRBJ1-1; 8 nucleotides align to TRBD1. Germline V CDR1 and CDR2: SQVTM, ANQGSEA. J lost 0 bases, V lost 4 bases, and 4 bases had no gene match. CDR3 length equals 14 residues. This chain's CDR3 is CSVAPDRVNTEAFF. The CDR3 bases are TGCAGCGTTGCCCCGGACAGGGTGAACACTGAAGCTTTCTTT.

The chain couples TRBV4-2 to TRBJ2-7; D is perhaps TRBD2 (6 bases). V lost 1 base to trimming and J lost 3 bases, with 13 bases between them. CDR3 length equals 15 residues. Germline V gene data show CDR1 as LGHNA and CDR2 as YNFKEQ. The DNA for the CDR3 is TGTGCCAGCAGCCAAGGAGTTAGCGGAAACTACGAGCAGTACTTC. Its translation is CASSQGVSGNYEQYF.

The V and J genes are TRBV9 and TRBJ2-1; weak D call: TRBD2 (6 bases). This CDR3 comprises 17 residues. Trimming took 0 bases from V and 5 from J, leaving 18 bases between them. The V gene's germline CDR1 is SGDLS and CDR2 YYNGEE. CDR3 in amino acids: CASSVAGRPLAHNEQFF. The DNA for the CDR3 is TGTGCCAGCAGCGTAGCCGGGAGACCTCTCGCTCACAATGAGCAGTTCTTC.

The J gene is TRBJ2-7, the V gene TRBV15; perhaps TRBD2 as D (6 bases). The CDR3 sequence is 14 residues long. The ends were cut back, 0 bases at V and 7 bases at J, with 13 bases in the middle. Germline CDR1 LNHNV, CDR2 YYDKDF (reference sequence). CDR3 coding DNA: TGTGCCACCAGCAGAGATCTCCGAGGAGGGGAGCAGTACTTC. This gives the protein CATSRDLRGGEQYF.

This chain connects TRBV28 to TRBJ2-5; tentatively, D is TRBD1 (8 bases). V lost 8 bases, J lost 9 bases, and 22 bases lay in between. Per germline, CDR1 MDHEN and CDR2 SYDVKM. The CDR3 totals 14 residues. Here the CDR3 reads CASGLQQGGGPQYF. CDR3 DNA: TGTGCCAGCGGTCTGCAACAGGGGGGGGGGCCCCAGTACTTC.

This clonotype showed up just a few times. V gene TRBV4-2 combines with J gene TRBJ2-7; perhaps D is TRBD1 or TRBD2 (5 bases each). Germline CDR1 and CDR2: LGHNA and YNFKEQ. V lost 3 bases and J 2 bases, leaving 11 bases between the germline ends. The CDR3 spans 14 residues. The CDR3 nucleotides read TGTGCCAGCAGCCATGGGACGGCAACCTACGAGCAGTACTTC. It translates to CASSHGTATYEQYF.

This rearrangement joins TRBV2 to TRBJ2-3; D not certain. CDR1 SNHLY and CDR2 FYNNEI come from the germline V gene. The CDR3 is made up of 12 amino acids. Trimming left V 10 bases short and J 2 bases short, with 10 bases between. CDR3 amino acids: CATSDYTDTQYF. The CDR3 region has the DNA TGTGCCACCAGCGATTACACAGATACGCAGTATTTT.

This clonotype has only a few counts. The junction and the germline gene differ at one end; a read error may be behind it. V gene TRBV28 combines with J gene TRBJ2-5; 7 bases line up with TRBD1. Germline V gives CDR1 MDHEN, CDR2 SYDVKM. CDR3 length equals 14 residues. The CDR3 nucleotides are TGTGCCAGCAGTGAGGGACAGTACCAAGGGACCCAGTACTTC. This codes for CASSEGQYQGTQYF.

The CDR3 DNA is TGCAGTGCCCAGAATAGGGGTGGGTTCGACGAGCAGTACTTC. It encodes CSAQNRGGFDEQYF. The J gene is TRBJ2-7, the V gene TRBV20-1, with a possible D match to TRBD1 (5 bases). Germline CDR1 reads DFQATT; CDR2 reads SNEGSKA (reference sequence). The CDR3 extends over 14 amino acids. V lost 6 bases and J lost 5, with 20 bases in between.

V is TRBV10-2 and J is TRBJ1-2; D perhaps matches TRBD1 (5 bases). The CDR3 has 12 residues. Germline V gene sequence: CDR1 WSHSY, CDR2 SAAADI. Trimming took 2 bases from V and 7 from J, leaving 8 bases between them. CDR3 in DNA: TGCGCCAGCAGTGAGGTGGGGCTTGGCTACACCTTC. As protein: CASSEVGLGYTF.

This clonotype has just a few counts. The chain uses TRBV28 and TRBJ1-2; 12 bases fit TRBD1. The CDR3 has 17 residues. The germline V gene has CDR1 MDHEN and CDR2 SYDVKM. V was pared by 5 bases and J by 5 bases, with 12 bases of the junction left unmatched. CDR3 protein: CASSVPGQGAMTYGYTF. The CDR3 nucleotides read TGTGCCAGCAGTGTTCCGGGACAGGGGGCAATGACATATGGCTACACCTTC.